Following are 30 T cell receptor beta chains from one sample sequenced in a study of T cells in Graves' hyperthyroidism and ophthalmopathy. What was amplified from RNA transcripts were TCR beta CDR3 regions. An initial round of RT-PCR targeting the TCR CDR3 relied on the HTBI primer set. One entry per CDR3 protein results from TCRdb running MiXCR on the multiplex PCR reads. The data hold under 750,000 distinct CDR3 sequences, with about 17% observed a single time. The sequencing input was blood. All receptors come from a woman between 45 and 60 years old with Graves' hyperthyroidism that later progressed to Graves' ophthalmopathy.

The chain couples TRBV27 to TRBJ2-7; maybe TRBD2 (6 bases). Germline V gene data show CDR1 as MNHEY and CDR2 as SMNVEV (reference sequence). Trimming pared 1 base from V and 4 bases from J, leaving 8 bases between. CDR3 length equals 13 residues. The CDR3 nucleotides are TGTGCCAGCAGTTTATGGGGGGTGTACGAGCAGTACTTC. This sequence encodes CASSLWGVYEQYF.

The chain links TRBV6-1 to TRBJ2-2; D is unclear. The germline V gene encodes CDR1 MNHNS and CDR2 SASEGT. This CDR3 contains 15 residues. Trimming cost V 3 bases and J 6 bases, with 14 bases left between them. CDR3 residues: CASSDSDKLSGELFF. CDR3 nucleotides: TGTGCCAGCAGTGATTCAGACAAGTTGTCCGGGGAGCTGTTTTTT.

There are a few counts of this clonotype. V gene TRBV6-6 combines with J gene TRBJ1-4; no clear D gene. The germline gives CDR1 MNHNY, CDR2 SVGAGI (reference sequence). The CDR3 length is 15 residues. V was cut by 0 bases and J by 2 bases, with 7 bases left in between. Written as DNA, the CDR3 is TGTGCCAGCAGTTACTCGATGGGGACTAATGAAAAACTGTTTTTT. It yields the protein CASSYSMGTNEKLFF.

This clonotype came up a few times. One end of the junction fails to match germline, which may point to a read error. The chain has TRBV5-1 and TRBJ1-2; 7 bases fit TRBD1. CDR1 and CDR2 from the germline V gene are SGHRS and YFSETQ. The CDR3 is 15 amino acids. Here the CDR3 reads CASRGMGTATYGYAF. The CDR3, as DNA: TGCGCCAGCAGGGGCATGGGGACAGCTACCTATGGCTACGCCTTC.

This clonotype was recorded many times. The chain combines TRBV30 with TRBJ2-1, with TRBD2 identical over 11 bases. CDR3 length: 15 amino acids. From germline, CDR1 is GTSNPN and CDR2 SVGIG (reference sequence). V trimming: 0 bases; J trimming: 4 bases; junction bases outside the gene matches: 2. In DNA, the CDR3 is TGTGCCTGGAGTGTAAGACTAGCGGGGTACAATGAGCAGTTCTTC. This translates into CAWSVRLAGYNEQFF.

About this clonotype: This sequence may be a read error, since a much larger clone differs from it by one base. The CDR3 spells CASSLSLTSGGRAEQFF. In DNA, the CDR3 is TGTGCCAGCAGCCTCTCCCTGACTAGCGGGGGAAGGGCTGAGCAGTTCTTC. J is TRBJ2-1 and V is TRBV7-8, with 12 positions matching TRBD2. V dropped 5 bases and J dropped 9; count of bases not matched to a gene: 14. Germline V gene data show CDR1 as SGHVS and CDR2 as FQNEAQ. This CDR3 comprises 17 residues.

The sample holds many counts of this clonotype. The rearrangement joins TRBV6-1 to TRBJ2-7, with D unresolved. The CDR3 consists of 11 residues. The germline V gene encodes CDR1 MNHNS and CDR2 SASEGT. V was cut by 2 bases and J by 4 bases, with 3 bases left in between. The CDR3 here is CASSEYYEQYF. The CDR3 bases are TGTGCCAGCAGTGAATATTACGAGCAGTACTTC.

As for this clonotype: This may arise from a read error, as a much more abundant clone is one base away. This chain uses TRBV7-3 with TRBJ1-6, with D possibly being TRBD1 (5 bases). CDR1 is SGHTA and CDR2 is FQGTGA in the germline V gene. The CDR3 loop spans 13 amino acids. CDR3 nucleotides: TGTGCCAGCAGCCAAAGACAGAATTCACCCCTCCGCTTT. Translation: CASSQRQNSPLRF. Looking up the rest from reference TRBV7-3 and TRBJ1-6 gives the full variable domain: GAGVSQTPSNKVTEKGKYVELRCDPISGHTALYWYRQSLGQGPEFLIYFQGTGAADDSGLPNDRFFAVRPEGSVSTLKIQRTERGDSAVYLCASSQRQNSPLRFGNGTRLTVT.

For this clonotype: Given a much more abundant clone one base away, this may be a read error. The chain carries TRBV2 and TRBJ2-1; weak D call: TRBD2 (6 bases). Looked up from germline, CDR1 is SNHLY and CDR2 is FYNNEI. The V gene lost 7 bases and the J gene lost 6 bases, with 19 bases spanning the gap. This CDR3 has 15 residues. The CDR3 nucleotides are TGTGCCAGCACCGGAGCGGGCCTCGGGGGCAATGAGCAGTTCTTC. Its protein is CASTGAGLGGNEQFF.

CDR3 sequence reads: CASSLASREAGNTIYF. The CDR3, as DNA: TGCGCCAGCAGCTTGGCATCCAGGGAGGCTGGAAACACCATATATTTT. The gene calls are TRBV5-1 and TRBJ1-3, with a possible D match to TRBD1 (5 bases). V lost 0 bases, J lost 2 bases, and 12 bases lay in between. Germline assignment: CDR1 SGHRS and CDR2 YFSETQ. The CDR3 consists of 16 residues. Full variable domain (outside the CDR3, taken from reference TRBV5-1 and TRBJ1-3): KAGVTQTPRYLIKTRGQQVTLSCSPISGHRSVSWYQQTPGQGLQFLFEYFSETQRNKGNFPGRFSGRQFSNSRSEMNVSTLELGDSALYLCASSLASREAGNTIYFGEGSWLTVV.

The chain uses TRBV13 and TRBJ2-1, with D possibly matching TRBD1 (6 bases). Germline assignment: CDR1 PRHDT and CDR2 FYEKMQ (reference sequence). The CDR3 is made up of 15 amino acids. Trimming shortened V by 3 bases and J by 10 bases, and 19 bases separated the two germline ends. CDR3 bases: TGTGCCAGCAGCTTTGGGGGACACGGAGTTCCAGAGCAGTTCTTC. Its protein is CASSFGGHGVPEQFF.

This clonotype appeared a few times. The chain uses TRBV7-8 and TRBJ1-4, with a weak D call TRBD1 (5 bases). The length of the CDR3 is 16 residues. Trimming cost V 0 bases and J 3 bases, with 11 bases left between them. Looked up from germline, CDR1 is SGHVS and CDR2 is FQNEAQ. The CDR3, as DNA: TGTGCCAGCAGCTTAGCCCGGACACAACCTAATGAAAAACTGTTTTTT. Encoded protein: CASSLARTQPNEKLFF.

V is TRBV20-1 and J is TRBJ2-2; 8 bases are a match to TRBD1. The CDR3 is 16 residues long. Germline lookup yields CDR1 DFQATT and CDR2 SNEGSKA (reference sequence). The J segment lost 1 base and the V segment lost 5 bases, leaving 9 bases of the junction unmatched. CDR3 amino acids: CSAHKPGTGNTGELFF. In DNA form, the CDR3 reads TGCAGTGCTCACAAACCCGGGACAGGGAACACCGGGGAGCTGTTTTTT.

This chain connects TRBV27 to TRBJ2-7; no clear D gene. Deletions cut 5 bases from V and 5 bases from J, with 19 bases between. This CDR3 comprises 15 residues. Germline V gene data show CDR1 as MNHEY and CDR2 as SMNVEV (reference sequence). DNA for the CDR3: TGTGCCAGCAGTCCATACCCCGATGGGGTCGACGAGCAGTACTTC. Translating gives CASSPYPDGVDEQYF.

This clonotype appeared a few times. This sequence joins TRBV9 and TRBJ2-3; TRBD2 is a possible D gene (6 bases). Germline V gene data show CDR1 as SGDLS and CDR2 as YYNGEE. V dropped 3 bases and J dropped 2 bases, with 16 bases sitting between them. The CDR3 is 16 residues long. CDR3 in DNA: TGTGCCAGCAGCGCTCAGGGACTGGTGGCCACAGATACGCAGTATTTT. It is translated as CASSAQGLVATDTQYF.

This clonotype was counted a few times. The CDR3 DNA reads as TGTGCCAGCAGTGACCCGGGACAGGGTAATGAAAAACTGTTTTTT. It translates to CASSDPGQGNEKLFF. The chain links TRBV6-1 to TRBJ1-4; 9 positions agree with TRBD1. The CDR3 has 15 residues. From germline, CDR1 is MNHNS and CDR2 SASEGT. Trimming at V came to 3 bases and at J to 4 bases, leaving 3 bases not matched to a gene.

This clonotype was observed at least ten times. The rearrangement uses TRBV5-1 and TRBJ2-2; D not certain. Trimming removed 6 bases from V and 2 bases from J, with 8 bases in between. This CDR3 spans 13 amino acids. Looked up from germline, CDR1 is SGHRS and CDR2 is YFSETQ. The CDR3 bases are TGCGCCAGCACCCAGACCAACACCGGGGAGCTGTTTTTT. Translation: CASTQTNTGELFF.

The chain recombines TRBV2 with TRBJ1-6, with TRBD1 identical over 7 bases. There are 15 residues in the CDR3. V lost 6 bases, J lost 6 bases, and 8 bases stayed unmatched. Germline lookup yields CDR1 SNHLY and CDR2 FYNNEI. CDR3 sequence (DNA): TGTGCCAGCAGCACGGGACAGTTGAGTAATTCACCCCTCCACTTT. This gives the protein CASSTGQLSNSPLHF.

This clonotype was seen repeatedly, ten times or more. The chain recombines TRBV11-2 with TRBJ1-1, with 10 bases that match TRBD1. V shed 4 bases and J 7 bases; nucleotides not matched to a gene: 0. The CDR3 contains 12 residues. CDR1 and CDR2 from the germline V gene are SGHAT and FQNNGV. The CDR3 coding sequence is TGTGCCAGCAGCTGGGACAGGGGTGAAGCTTTCTTT. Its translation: CASSWDRGEAFF. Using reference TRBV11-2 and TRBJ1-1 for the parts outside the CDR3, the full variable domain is EAGVAQSPRYKIIEKRQSVAFWCNPISGHATLYWYQQILGQGPKLLIQFQNNGVVDDSQLPKDRFSAERLKGVDSTLKIQPAKLEDSAVYLCASSWDRGEAFFGQGTRLTVV.

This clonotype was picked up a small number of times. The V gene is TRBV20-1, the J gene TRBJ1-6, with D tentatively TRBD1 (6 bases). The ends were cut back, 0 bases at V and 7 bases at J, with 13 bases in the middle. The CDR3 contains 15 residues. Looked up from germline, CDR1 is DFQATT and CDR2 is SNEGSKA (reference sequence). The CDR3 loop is CSARDSRQGNSPLHF. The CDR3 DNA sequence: TGCAGTGCTAGAGATAGTAGGCAGGGGAATTCACCCCTCCACTTT.

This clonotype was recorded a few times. CDR3 in DNA: TGTGCCAGCAGCCTCATTCCGGCTGGGGCCAACGTCCTGACTTTC. Translated, it gives CASSLIPAGANVLTF. The rearrangement uses TRBV7-9 and TRBJ2-6; D is undetermined. This CDR3 is built from 15 residues. The V gene's germline CDR1 is SEHNR and CDR2 FQNEAQ (reference sequence). V was clipped by 5 bases and J by 2 bases, with 10 bases between them.

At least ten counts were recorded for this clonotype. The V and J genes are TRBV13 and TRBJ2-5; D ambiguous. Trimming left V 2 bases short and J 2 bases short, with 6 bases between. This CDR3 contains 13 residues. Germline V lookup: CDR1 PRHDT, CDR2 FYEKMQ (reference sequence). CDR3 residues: CASSLKLQETQYF. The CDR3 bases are TGTGCCAGCAGCTTAAAGTTACAAGAGACCCAGTACTTC.

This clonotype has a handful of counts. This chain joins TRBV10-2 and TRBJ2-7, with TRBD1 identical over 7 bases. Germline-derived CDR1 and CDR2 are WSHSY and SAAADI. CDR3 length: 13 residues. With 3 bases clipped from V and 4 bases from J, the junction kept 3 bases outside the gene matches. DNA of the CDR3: TGCGCCAGCAGTGAACAGGGGATTTACGAGCAGTACTTC. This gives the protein CASSEQGIYEQYF.

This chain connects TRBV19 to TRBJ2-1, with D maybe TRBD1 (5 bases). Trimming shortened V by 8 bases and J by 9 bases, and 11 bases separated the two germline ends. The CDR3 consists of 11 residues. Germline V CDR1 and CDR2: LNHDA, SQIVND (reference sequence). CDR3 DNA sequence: TGTGCCAGTTCGGACATGAGTGAGCAGTTCTTC. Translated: CASSDMSEQFF.

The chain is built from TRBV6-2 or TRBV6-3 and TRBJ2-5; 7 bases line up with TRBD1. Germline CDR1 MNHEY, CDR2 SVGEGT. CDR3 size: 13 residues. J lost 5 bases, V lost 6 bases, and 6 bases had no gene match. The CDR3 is CASREGGIETQYF. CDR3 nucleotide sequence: TGTGCCAGCAGGGAAGGGGGCATCGAGACCCAGTACTTC.

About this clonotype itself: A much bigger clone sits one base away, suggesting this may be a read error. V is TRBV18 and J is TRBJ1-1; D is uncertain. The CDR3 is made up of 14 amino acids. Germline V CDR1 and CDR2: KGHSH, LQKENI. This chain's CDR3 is CASSPEQSNTKAFF. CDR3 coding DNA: TGTGCCAGCTCACCGGAACAGTCGAACACTAAAGCTTTCTTT.

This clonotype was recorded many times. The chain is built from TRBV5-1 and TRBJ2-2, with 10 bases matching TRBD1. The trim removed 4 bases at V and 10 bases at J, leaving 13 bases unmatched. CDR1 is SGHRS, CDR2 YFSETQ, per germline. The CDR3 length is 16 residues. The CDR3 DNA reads TGCGCCAGCAGCCCCAGGACAGGGGGAACCCCTAAGGAGCTGTTTTTT. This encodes CASSPRTGGTPKELFF.

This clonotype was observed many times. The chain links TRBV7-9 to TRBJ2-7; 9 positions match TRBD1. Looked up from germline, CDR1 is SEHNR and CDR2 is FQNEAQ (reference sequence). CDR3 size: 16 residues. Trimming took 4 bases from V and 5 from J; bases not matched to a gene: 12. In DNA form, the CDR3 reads TGTGCCAGCAGCTCTGACCCGGGACAGGGAGTCAACGAGCAGTACTTC. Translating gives CASSSDPGQGVNEQYF.

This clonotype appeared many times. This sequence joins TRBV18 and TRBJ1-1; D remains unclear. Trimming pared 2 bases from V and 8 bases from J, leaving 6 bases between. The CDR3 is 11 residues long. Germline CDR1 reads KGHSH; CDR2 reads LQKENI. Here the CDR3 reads CASSPAREAFF. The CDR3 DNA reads TGTGCCAGCTCACCAGCGAGGGAAGCTTTCTTT.

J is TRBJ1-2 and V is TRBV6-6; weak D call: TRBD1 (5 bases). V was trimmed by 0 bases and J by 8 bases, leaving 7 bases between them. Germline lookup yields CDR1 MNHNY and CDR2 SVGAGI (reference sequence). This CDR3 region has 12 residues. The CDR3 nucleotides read TGTGCCAGCAGTTACTCCAGGGAAGGCTACACCTTC. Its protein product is CASSYSREGYTF.